Sequencing of this T cell receptor beta chain was carried out in a study of cytomegalovirus exposure and HLA in healthy donors. Study conclusions and caveats: Earlier analysis found most TCR beta V segments productive about 90% or about 30% of the time.

This cohort consisted of healthy bone marrow donors. Nominal health characterized the donors when sampled, though unrecorded immune exposures were likely. Primers: 60 Vbeta forward and 13 Jbeta reverse. TCRdb's copy holds only in-frame clones and misses some; the assay was immunoSEQ multiplex PCR. The sample lists 150,000 or so clones, over 70% occurring once. This clone came up once. The antigen is not known. One end of the junction is discordant with germline, which a read error may explain. Other DNA sequences within the sample encode an identical CDR3. The CDR3 length is 14 residues. In germline, CDR1 is SGHRS, CDR2 YFSETQ.

The chain links TRBV5-1 to TRBJ1-1; a possible D gene is TRBD1 (5 bases). Specimen: PBMCs. The TCR comes from a woman aged 35 to 49 in good health and CMV-seronegative. The CDR3 DNA follows: TGCGCCAGCAGCTTGACAGGAGTCAACACTGAAGCCTTCTTT. This sequence encodes CASSLTGVNTEAFF.